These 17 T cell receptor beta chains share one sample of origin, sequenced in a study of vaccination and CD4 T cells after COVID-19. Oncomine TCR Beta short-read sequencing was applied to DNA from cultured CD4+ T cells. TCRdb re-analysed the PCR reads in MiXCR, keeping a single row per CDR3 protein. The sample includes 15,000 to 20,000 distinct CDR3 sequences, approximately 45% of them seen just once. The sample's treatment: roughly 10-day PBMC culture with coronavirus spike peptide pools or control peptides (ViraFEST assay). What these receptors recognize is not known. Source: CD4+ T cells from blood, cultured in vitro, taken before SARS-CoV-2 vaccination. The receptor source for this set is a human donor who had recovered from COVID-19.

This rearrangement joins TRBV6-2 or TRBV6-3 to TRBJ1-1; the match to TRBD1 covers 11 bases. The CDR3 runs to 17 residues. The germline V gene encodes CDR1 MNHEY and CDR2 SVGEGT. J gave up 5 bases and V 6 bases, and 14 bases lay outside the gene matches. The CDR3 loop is CASRRPGQGARGTEAFF. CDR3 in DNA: TGTGCCAGCAGACGACCAGGACAGGGGGCGCGGGGAACTGAAGCTTTCTTT.

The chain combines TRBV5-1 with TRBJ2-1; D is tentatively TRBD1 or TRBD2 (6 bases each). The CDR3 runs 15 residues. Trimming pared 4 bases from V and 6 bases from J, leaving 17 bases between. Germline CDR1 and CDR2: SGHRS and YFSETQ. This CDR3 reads CASSLEGGLVNEQFF. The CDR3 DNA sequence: TGCGCCAGCAGCCTGGAGGGGGGATTGGTCAATGAGCAGTTCTTC.

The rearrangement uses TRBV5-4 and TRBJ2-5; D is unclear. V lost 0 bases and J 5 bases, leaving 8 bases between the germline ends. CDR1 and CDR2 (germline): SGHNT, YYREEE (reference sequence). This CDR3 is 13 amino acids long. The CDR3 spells CASSLGAMETQYF. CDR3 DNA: TGTGCCAGCAGCTTGGGGGCGATGGAGACCCAGTACTTC.

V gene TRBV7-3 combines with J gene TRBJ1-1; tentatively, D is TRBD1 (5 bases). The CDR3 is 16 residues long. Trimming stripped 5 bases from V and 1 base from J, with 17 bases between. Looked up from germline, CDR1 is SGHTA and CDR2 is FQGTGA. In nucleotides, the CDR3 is TGTGCCAGCAGCGACACCGGGGGGGGGAGGAACACTGAAGCTTTCTTT. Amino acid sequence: CASSDTGGGRNTEAFF.

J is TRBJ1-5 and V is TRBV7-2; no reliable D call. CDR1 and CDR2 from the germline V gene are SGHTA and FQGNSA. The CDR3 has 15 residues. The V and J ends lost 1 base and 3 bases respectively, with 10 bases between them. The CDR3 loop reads CASSLDNRPNQPQHF. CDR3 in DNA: TGTGCCAGCAGCTTAGATAACAGACCCAATCAGCCCCAGCATTTT.

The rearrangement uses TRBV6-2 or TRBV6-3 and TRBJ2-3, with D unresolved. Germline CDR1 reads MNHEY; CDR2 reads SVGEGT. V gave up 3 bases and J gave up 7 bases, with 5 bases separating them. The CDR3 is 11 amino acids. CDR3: CASSYLYTQYF. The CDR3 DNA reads TGTGCCAGCAGTTATCTATATACGCAGTATTTT.

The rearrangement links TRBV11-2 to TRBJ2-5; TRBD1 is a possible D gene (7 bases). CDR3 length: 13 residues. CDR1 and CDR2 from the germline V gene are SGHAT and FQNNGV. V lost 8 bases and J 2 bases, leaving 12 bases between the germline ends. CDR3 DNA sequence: TGTGCCAGCGCTTCAGGGGGGCAAGAGACCCAGTACTTC. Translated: CASASGGQETQYF.

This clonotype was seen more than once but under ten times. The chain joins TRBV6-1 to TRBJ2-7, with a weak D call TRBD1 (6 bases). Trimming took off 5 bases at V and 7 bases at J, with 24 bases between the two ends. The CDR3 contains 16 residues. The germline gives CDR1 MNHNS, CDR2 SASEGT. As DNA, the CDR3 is TGTGCCAGCAGTAAGAGTCCGGGACACCGGGGTCGGGAGCAGTACTTC. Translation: CASSKSPGHRGREQYF.

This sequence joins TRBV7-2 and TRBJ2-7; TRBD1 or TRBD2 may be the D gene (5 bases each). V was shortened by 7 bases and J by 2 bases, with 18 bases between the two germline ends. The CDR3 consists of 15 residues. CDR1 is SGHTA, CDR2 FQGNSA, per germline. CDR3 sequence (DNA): TGTGCCAGCAACCCGGTGGTGGGGGTCCCCTACGAGCAGTACTTC. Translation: CASNPVVGVPYEQYF.

CDR3 protein: CASSTIQRVGNIQYF. CDR3 bases: TGTGCCAGTAGTACCATACAGCGGGTCGGGAACATTCAGTACTTC. V is TRBV19 and J is TRBJ2-4, with D maybe TRBD2 (6 bases). The V and J ends lost 4 bases and 7 bases respectively, with 17 bases between them. The CDR3 consists of 15 residues. Germline V gene lookup returns CDR1 LNHDA and CDR2 SQIVND (reference sequence).

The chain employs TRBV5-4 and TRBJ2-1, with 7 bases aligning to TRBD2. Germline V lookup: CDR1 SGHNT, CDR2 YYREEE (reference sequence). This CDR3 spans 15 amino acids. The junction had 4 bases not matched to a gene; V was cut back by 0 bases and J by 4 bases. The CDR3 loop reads CASSLDGGGYNEQFF. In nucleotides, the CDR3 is TGTGCCAGCAGCTTGGATGGCGGGGGTTACAATGAGCAGTTCTTC.

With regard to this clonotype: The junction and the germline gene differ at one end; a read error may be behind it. CDR3 nucleotide sequence: TGTGCCAGCAGTTCCACACCGGGACAAACCCCAGATTTT. Translation: CASSSTPGQTPDF. This chain connects TRBV6-5 to TRBJ1-3, with TRBD1 as a possible D gene (6 bases). The CDR3 has 13 amino acids. Germline lookup yields CDR1 MNHEY and CDR2 SVGAGI.

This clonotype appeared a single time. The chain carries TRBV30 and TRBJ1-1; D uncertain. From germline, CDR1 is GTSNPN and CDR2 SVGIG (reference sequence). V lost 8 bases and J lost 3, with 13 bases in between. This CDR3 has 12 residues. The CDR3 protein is CAPPGWDTEAFF. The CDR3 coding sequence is TGTGCCCCCCCGGGGTGGGACACTGAAGCTTTCTTT.

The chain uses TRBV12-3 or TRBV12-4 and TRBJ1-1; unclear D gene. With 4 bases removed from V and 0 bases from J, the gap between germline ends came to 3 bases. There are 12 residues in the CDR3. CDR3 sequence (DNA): TGTGCCAGCAGTTGGGTGAACACTGAAGCTTTCTTT. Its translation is CASSWVNTEAFF.

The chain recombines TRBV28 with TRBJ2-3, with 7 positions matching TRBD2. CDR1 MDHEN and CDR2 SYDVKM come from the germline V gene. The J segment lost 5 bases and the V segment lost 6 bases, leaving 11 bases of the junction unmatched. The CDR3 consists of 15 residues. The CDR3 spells CASRPTSDPLDTQYF. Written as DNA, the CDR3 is TGTGCCAGCAGGCCAACTAGCGATCCCCTAGATACGCAGTATTTT.

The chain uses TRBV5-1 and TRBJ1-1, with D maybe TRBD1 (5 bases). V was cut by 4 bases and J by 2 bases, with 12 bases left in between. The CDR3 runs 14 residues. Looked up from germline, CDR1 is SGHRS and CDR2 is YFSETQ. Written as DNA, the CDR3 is TGCGCCAGCAGCACCGGACATTCTAACACTGAAGCTTTCTTT. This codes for CASSTGHSNTEAFF.

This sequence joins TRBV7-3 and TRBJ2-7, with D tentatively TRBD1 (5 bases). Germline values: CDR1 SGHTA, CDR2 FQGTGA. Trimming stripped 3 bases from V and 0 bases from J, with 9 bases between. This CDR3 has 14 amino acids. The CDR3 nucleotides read TGTGCCAGCAGCTTGACAGTACTCTCCTACGAGCAGTACTTC. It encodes CASSLTVLSYEQYF.